These 29 T cell receptor beta chains originate from one sample sequenced in a study of technical replicates of blood from several donors. Produced via immunoSEQ multiplex PCR; TCRdb's table is partial and in-frame only. The table shows 99,000 or so clones, with about 95% occurring only once. The sequencing input was T cells isolated from PBMCs. The receptor set was obtained from a human donor in good health.

The chain joins TRBV7-8 to TRBJ2-5; D is perhaps TRBD1 (5 bases). CDR3 size: 17 residues. Trimming shortened V by 1 base and J by 4 bases, and 19 bases separated the two germline ends. The germline V gene encodes CDR1 SGHVS and CDR2 FQNEAQ. The CDR3 DNA sequence: TGTGCCAGCAGCTTAGTTTTATCAGGGTGGGCTCGAGAGACCCAGTACTTC. This gives the protein CASSLVLSGWARETQYF.

The rearrangement joins TRBV6-5 to TRBJ1-4, with D maybe TRBD1 (5 bases). Per germline, CDR1 MNHEY and CDR2 SVGAGI. V gave up 2 bases and J gave up 5 bases, with 9 bases separating them. This CDR3 is built from 14 residues. CDR3 in DNA: TGTGCCAGCAGTTACGGGGCCGTAAATGAAAAACTGTTTTTT. Its translation: CASSYGAVNEKLFF.

This chain connects TRBV29-1 to TRBJ1-4, with D tentatively TRBD1 (5 bases). Trimming took off 5 bases at V and 8 bases at J, with 15 bases between the two ends. The CDR3 loop spans 13 amino acids. The germline V gene has CDR1 SQVTM and CDR2 ANQGSEA. CDR3 nucleotides: TGCAGCGTTCGGGACCCGGGAGGGGAAAAACTGTTTTTT. Translation: CSVRDPGGEKLFF.

This chain connects TRBV7-9 to TRBJ2-7; TRBD2 might be the D (5 bases). V dropped 8 bases and J dropped 5 bases, with 10 bases sitting between them. CDR1 and CDR2 (germline): SEHNR, FQNEAQ (reference sequence). This CDR3 contains 11 residues. Here the CDR3 DNA reads TGTGCCAGCGCGGGCGGAGACGAGCAGTACTTC. Amino acid sequence: CASAGGDEQYF.

This chain links TRBV10-3 with TRBJ1-5, with TRBD1 identical over 9 bases. The trim removed 6 bases at V and 9 bases at J, leaving 9 bases unmatched. Germline assignment: CDR1 ENHRY and CDR2 SYGVKD. This CDR3 has 14 amino acids. As DNA, the CDR3 is TGTGCCATCAGCCCGGACAGGGGAGGAGGGCCCCAGCATTTT. The encoded protein is CAISPDRGGGPQHF.

This clone was recorded only once. J is TRBJ1-3 and V is TRBV5-1, with 7 bases matching TRBD1. Germline lookup yields CDR1 SGHRS and CDR2 YFSETQ. Unmatched junction bases numbered 7, after V lost 0 bases and J lost 4 bases. The CDR3 is made up of 16 amino acids. The CDR3 is CASSLGTGAIGNTIYF. The CDR3 DNA is TGCGCCAGCAGCTTGGGTACAGGGGCAATAGGAAACACCATATATTTT.

The sample holds one count of this clone. V and J are TRBV9 and TRBJ2-7; 13 nucleotides line up with TRBD2. The CDR3 runs to 15 residues. With 0 bases clipped from V and 5 bases from J, the junction kept 2 bases outside the gene matches. CDR1 is SGDLS and CDR2 is YYNGEE in the germline V gene. DNA of the CDR3: TGTGCCAGCAGCGTAGCCACTAGCGGGGGGGACGAGCAGTACTTC. Encoded protein: CASSVATSGGDEQYF.

Points on this clone: Sequence at one end of the junction differs from germline and may be a read error. V usage is TRBV7-7 and J usage is TRBJ2-5, with D maybe TRBD2 (6 bases). Per germline, CDR1 SSHAT and CDR2 FNYEAQ (reference sequence). This CDR3 comprises 17 residues. The CDR3, as DNA: TGTGCTAGCAGCCCCTCGGGGGTCTGGGGGAAACAAGAGACCCAGTACTTC. Translation: CASSPSGVWGKQETQYF. The complete variable domain, with remaining parts taken from reference TRBV7-7 and TRBJ2-5, reads GAGVSQSPRYKVTKRGQDVTLRCDPISSHATLYWYQQALGQGPEFLTYFNYEAQPDKSGLPSDRFSAERPEGSISTLTIQRTEQRDSAMYRCASSPSGVWGKQETQYFGPGTRLLVL.

V and J are TRBV27 and TRBJ2-7; 8 nucleotides align to TRBD2. This CDR3 spans 13 amino acids. V shed 5 bases and J 4 bases; nucleotides not matched to a gene: 4. CDR1 MNHEY and CDR2 SMNVEV come from the germline V gene (reference sequence). The CDR3: CASSTAGAYEQYF. DNA of the CDR3: TGTGCCAGCAGTACAGCGGGAGCGTACGAGCAGTACTTC.

This chain uses TRBV29-1 with TRBJ2-7; 7 positions match TRBD1. J was trimmed by 0 bases and V by 1 base; bases with no gene match: 3. There are 14 residues in the CDR3. Germline V gene sequence: CDR1 SQVTM, CDR2 ANQGSEA. The CDR3 DNA reads as TGCAGCGTTGAAGCAGGGGGAGCCTCCTACGAGCAGTACTTC. Translated, it gives CSVEAGGASYEQYF.

V is TRBV5-1 and J is TRBJ2-3; 8 nucleotides align to TRBD1. The CDR3 is 15 residues long. Germline V gives CDR1 SGHRS, CDR2 YFSETQ. V was pared by 5 bases and J by 2 bases, with 7 bases of the junction left unmatched. The DNA of the CDR3 is TGCGCCAGCAGACGAAGGACAGGGCCCACAGATACGCAGTATTTT. The encoded protein is CASRRRTGPTDTQYF.

The chain joins TRBV11-2 to TRBJ2-3; D possibly corresponds to TRBD2 (6 bases). The CDR3 is made up of 15 amino acids. V was pared by 0 bases and J by 4 bases, with 11 bases between. Germline values: CDR1 SGHAT, CDR2 FQNNGV. CDR3 DNA sequence: TGTGCCAGCAGCTTAGACGGGAGCAGGTCAGATACGCAGTATTTT. Its protein is CASSLDGSRSDTQYF.

The chain uses TRBV11-3 and TRBJ2-7, with TRBD2 matching over 10 bases. Germline values: CDR1 SGHNT, CDR2 YENEEA. This CDR3 comprises 14 residues. V shed 1 base and J 5 bases; nucleotides not matched to a gene: 2. The CDR3 nucleotides are TGTGCCAGCAGCTTAGTAGCGGGGGGCCACGAGCAGTACTTC. Protein: CASSLVAGGHEQYF.

The chain uses TRBV7-9 and TRBJ1-3, with 7 bases identical to TRBD1. Germline V CDR1 and CDR2: SEHNR, FQNEAQ (reference sequence). The CDR3 is 14 amino acids. V dropped 3 bases and J dropped 7; count of bases not matched to a gene: 6. In DNA, the CDR3 is TGTGCCAGCAGCTTGGAGGGGGCCCATAACACCATATATTTT. Encoded protein: CASSLEGAHNTIYF.

The rearrangement joins TRBV9 to TRBJ2-7; TRBD1 agrees at 9 bases. V gave up 3 bases and J gave up 4 bases; unmatched junction bases: 2. The CDR3 consists of 13 residues. Germline CDR1 and CDR2: SGDLS and YYNGEE. CDR3 region: CASSAGTGYEQYF. The CDR3 DNA reads TGTGCCAGCAGCGCCGGGACAGGGTACGAGCAGTACTTC.

CDR3 nucleotide sequence: TGTGCCAGCAGTTACATCACGAACACCGGGGAGCTGTTTTTT. Its protein is CASSYITNTGELFF. This rearrangement joins TRBV27 to TRBJ2-2; no clear D. Germline V gene data show CDR1 as MNHEY and CDR2 as SMNVEV (reference sequence). This CDR3 spans 14 amino acids. Trimming removed 4 bases at V and 0 bases at J, with 6 bases between.

The gene calls are TRBV5-4 and TRBJ2-5; D is unresolved. The CDR3 is 14 amino acids. Per the germline V gene, CDR1 is SGHNT and CDR2 is YYREEE (reference sequence). V was trimmed by 2 bases and J by 1 base, leaving 9 bases between them. The CDR3 bases are TGTGCCAGCAGCTTAGCGCATTCCCAAGAGACCCAGTACTTC. Protein: CASSLAHSQETQYF. Based on the CDR3 plus reference TRBV5-4 and TRBJ2-5, the full variable domain is ETGVTQSPTHLIKTRGQQVTLRCSSQSGHNTVSWYQQALGQGPQFIFQYYREEENGRGNFPPRFSGLQFPNYSSELNVNALELDDSALYLCASSLAHSQETQYFGPGTRLLVL.

The rearrangement links TRBV4-1 to TRBJ2-3; 7 positions agree with TRBD2. V trimming: 4 bases; J trimming: 3 bases; junction bases outside the gene matches: 7. The CDR3 sequence is 15 residues long. In germline, CDR1 is MGHRA, CDR2 YSYEKL. The CDR3 protein is CASSPTSVRTDTQYF. The CDR3 nucleotides are TGCGCCAGCAGCCCCACTAGCGTCAGGACAGATACGCAGTATTTT.

The rearrangement joins TRBV12-1 to TRBJ1-2. TRBV12-1 is listed as a pseudogene. The CDR3 is 16 residues long. CDR3 region: CASSPPSGTPIYGYTF. CDR3 DNA sequence: TGTGCCAGCAGCCCACCCAGCGGTACGCCGATCTATGGCTACACCTTC.

The CDR3 here is CASSPSLTGDSGNTIYF. The CDR3 DNA reads TGCGCCAGCAGCCCAAGTCTGACAGGGGACTCAGGAAACACCATATATTTT. This chain joins TRBV5-1 and TRBJ1-3; TRBD1 matches 8 bases. Germline values: CDR1 SGHRS, CDR2 YFSETQ. The CDR3 covers 17 residues. Trimming took 4 bases from V and 4 from J; bases not matched to a gene: 13.

The chain carries TRBV19 and TRBJ2-7; possibly TRBD2 for D (5 bases). Per germline, CDR1 LNHDA and CDR2 SQIVND (reference sequence). Trimming pared 3 bases from V and 5 bases from J, leaving 14 bases between. The CDR3 sequence is 14 residues long. In DNA form, the CDR3 reads TGTGCCAGTAGTATTAATCGAGGGTCCGACGAGCAGTACTTC. Its protein is CASSINRGSDEQYF.

V gene TRBV6-6 combines with J gene TRBJ1-3; D unresolved. CDR1 and CDR2 (germline): MNHNY, SVGAGI (reference sequence). V lost 4 bases, J lost 4 bases, and 11 bases lay in between. The CDR3 is 14 amino acids. For the CDR3, the DNA is TGTGCCAGCAGTTGGGGAGGGAAGGGAAACACCATATATTTT. This codes for CASSWGGKGNTIYF.

This chain connects TRBV12-5 to TRBJ1-2; tentatively, D is TRBD1 (6 bases). This CDR3 spans 15 amino acids. The V and J ends lost 5 bases and 3 bases respectively, with 16 bases between them. CDR1 is LGHNT, CDR2 FRNRAP, per germline. In DNA, the CDR3 is TGTGCTAGTGGTCCTAACAGGGTTATCGACTATGGCTACACCTTC. It yields the protein CASGPNRVIDYGYTF.

This chain joins TRBV6-5 and TRBJ1-4; D is unresolved. The CDR3 covers 15 residues. Looked up from germline, CDR1 is MNHEY and CDR2 is SVGAGI. Trimming left V 9 bases short and J 2 bases short, with 16 bases between. The CDR3 region has the DNA TGTGCCAGTATGCCGCGCGGTTTCACTAATGAAAAACTGTTTTTT. Translated, it gives CASMPRGFTNEKLFF.

The chain recombines TRBV5-1 with TRBJ2-3, with 7 nucleotides matching TRBD2. The CDR3 is made up of 17 amino acids. Unmatched junction bases numbered 14, after V lost 3 bases and J lost 4 bases. The germline CDR1 and CDR2 sequences are SGHRS and YFSETQ. The CDR3 nucleotides read TGCGCCAGCAGCTCGGGGTATAGCGGGCGGGCCCCAGATACGCAGTATTTT. Protein product: CASSSGYSGRAPDTQYF.

The chain has TRBV11-3 and TRBJ2-5; TRBD2 is a possible D gene (6 bases). CDR1 is SGHNT, CDR2 YENEEA, per germline. V was pared by 5 bases and J by 2 bases, with 18 bases between. The CDR3 has 16 residues. The CDR3 spells CASSRYHGTEQETQYF. The CDR3 DNA follows: TGTGCCAGCAGCCGATATCACGGGACTGAACAAGAGACCCAGTACTTC.

V and J are TRBV29-1 and TRBJ2-1; 12 positions match TRBD2. The CDR3 totals 13 residues. Germline V gene sequence: CDR1 SQVTM, CDR2 ANQGSEA. CDR3 coding DNA: TGCAGTTGGGAAACTAGCGGGAGGTTTGAGCAGTTCTTC. It specifies CSWETSGRFEQFF.

This rearrangement joins TRBV19 to TRBJ2-7; D gene ambiguous. Trimming removed 3 bases from V and 1 base from J, with 7 bases in between. The germline V gene encodes CDR1 LNHDA and CDR2 SQIVND (reference sequence). The CDR3 totals 13 residues. DNA of the CDR3: TGTGCCAGTAGTATCCAGGCGTCCTACGAGCAGTACTTC. As protein: CASSIQASYEQYF.

The chain carries TRBV2 and TRBJ1-1; D not resolved. The CDR3 covers 12 residues. Germline V CDR1 and CDR2: SNHLY, FYNNEI. Between the trimmed V and J ends, which lost 3 bases and 3 bases, there was a span of 5 bases. CDR3 amino acids: CASSDRDTEAFF. Here the CDR3 DNA reads TGTGCCAGCAGTGACCGGGACACTGAAGCTTTCTTT.